This is a list of T cell receptor beta chains from one sample in a study of T cell repertoires in cytomegalovirus infection. Their recognized antigens are unknown. TCRdb redid the calling of the reads with MiXCR, one entry per CDR3 protein. The sample yields about 340,000 distinct CDR3 sequences, 25% to 30% seen once. This specimen was cultured PBMCs, taken from culture after CMV antigen stimulation. These receptors came from a human donor in good health (CMV status not recorded). Some clones in this sample may be carry-over from other donors' samples. Each CDR3 is given with its conserved first and last residue. The D gene is left open where the match is weak. Clone size is stated in some rows and not others, as once, few, many or a class when expanded.

V	J	D	size	DNA	CDR3
TRBV29-1	TRBJ1-1	NA	once	TGCAGTTTAAGGTGGGCGGCGAACACTGAAGCTTTCTTT	CSLRWAANTEAFF
TRBV5-1	TRBJ1-2	NA	NA	TGCGCCAGCAGCTTAGGAAGCCCACAAAATAACTATGGCTACACCTTC	CASSLGSPQNNYGYTF
TRBV7-2	TRBJ2-5	NA	NA	TGTGCCAGCAGCCTATTTCGGGGGGCCAGACCAGGGGAGACCCAGTACTTC	CASSLFRGARPGETQYF
TRBV28	TRBJ2-1	TRBD2	NA	TGTGCCAGCAGTTCCCCCGCGGGGGGGATCTTGAATGAGCAGTTCTTC	CASSSPAGGILNEQFF
TRBV4-1	TRBJ1-3	NA	NA	TGTGCCAGCAGCCAAGTCGTGAGCGGGTACTCTGGAAACACCATATATTTT	CASSQVVSGYSGNTIYF
TRBV10-3	TRBJ1-1	TRBD1	few	TGTGCCATCAGTTCAGGGGGCGTCGACACTGAAGCTTTCTTT	CAISSGGVDTEAFF
TRBV10-3	TRBJ2-7	TRBD1	few	TGTGCCATCAGCAAACAGGGGAGCCCAGACGAGCAGTACTTC	CAISKQGSPDEQYF
TRBV6-1	TRBJ2-5	NA	NA	TGTGCCACCTCTGGACAGCTTCAAGAGACCCAGTACTTC	CATSGQLQETQYF
TRBV28	TRBJ1-1	TRBD1	few	TGTGCCAGCCCTCCACCCGACAGGGCGGAAGGCACTGAAGCTTTCTTT	CASPPPDRAEGTEAFF
TRBV5-6	TRBJ1-1	NA	many	TGTGCCAGCAGTTATCCGGGTCTCCGGACTGAAGCTTTCTTT	CASSYPGLRTEAFF
TRBV11-3	TRBJ2-1	TRBD2	NA	TGTGCCAGCAGCCCCCGGACTAGCGGGAGCTCCTACAATGAGCAGTTCTTC	CASSPRTSGSSYNEQFF
TRBV28	TRBJ2-7	TRBD2	few	TGTGCCAGCACCCCCCTGGGAGGGAAGGTCTACGAGCAGTACTTC	CASTPLGGKVYEQYF
TRBV27	TRBJ2-7	TRBD1	few	TGTGCCAGCAGTCCGACAACCGGGACAGGCTACGAGCAGTACTTC	CASSPTTGTGYEQYF
TRBV12-3/TRBV12-4	TRBJ2-7	NA	many	TGTGCCAGCAGCTTTGCGGGCCTCTCCTACGAGCAGTACTTC	CASSFAGLSYEQYF
TRBV7-2	TRBJ2-7	TRBD2	NA	TGTGCCAGCAGCTTAGCGGGACTAGCGGGGGAAGAGCAGTACTTC	CASSLAGLAGEEQYF
TRBV30	TRBJ2-1	TRBD2	NA	TGTGCCTGGAGTAGAGCGGGAAGCCTGAATGAGCAGTTCTTC	CAWSRAGSLNEQFF
TRBV6-5	TRBJ1-2	NA	few	TGTGCCAGCAGTTATGGCGGTCGGGCAGGGTATGGCTACACCTTC	CASSYGGRAGYGYTF
TRBV29-1	TRBJ1-2	NA	NA	TGCAGCGTTGCAGGCGACGGTGGCTACACCTTC	CSVAGDGGYTF
TRBV5-1	TRBJ2-6	TRBD1	NA	TGCGCCAGCAGCTTGGGGACAGGGGGCTCGCTCTCTGGGGCCAACGTCCTGACTTTC	CASSLGTGGSLSGANVLTF
TRBV7-6	TRBJ2-2	TRBD1	NA	TGTGCCAGCAGCCCGGGGACAGGGGAACGGGAGCTGTTTTTT	CASSPGTGERELFF
TRBV7-9	TRBJ2-3	TRBD2	many	TGTGCCAGCAGCTTGGCTAGCGGGGGGGATAGCACAGATACGCAGTATTTT	CASSLASGGDSTDTQYF
TRBV12-3/TRBV12-4	TRBJ1-4	TRBD1	NA	TGTGCCAGCAGTTCATGGTCAGGGGGACGGACTAATGAAAAACTGTTTTTT	CASSSWSGGRTNEKLFF
TRBV7-6	TRBJ2-1	TRBD2	NA	TGTGCCAGCAGCTTAGGGGGGGGTTCTACCAATGAGCAGTTCTTC	CASSLGGGSTNEQFF
TRBV7-7	TRBJ1-5	NA	NA	TGTGCCAGCAGCTTATGGGGGGGCACCAATCAGCCCCAGCATTTT	CASSLWGGTNQPQHF
TRBV20-1	TRBJ2-5	TRBD1	NA	TGCAGTGCTAGGGGACAGACGTACCAAGAGACCCAGTACTTC	CSARGQTYQETQYF
TRBV30	TRBJ2-1	NA	NA	TGTGCCTGGAGTGTTACAGCCAATGAGCAGTTCTTC	CAWSVTANEQFF
TRBV7-8	TRBJ2-3	TRBD1	NA	TGTGCCTGCAGCCTACCACGACAGGGGGGCACAGAAACGCAGTATTTT	CACSLPRQGGTETQYF
TRBV9	TRBJ2-7	TRBD1	few	TGTGCCAGCAGCTGGGGACAGGGGGCAGGCTACGAGCAGTACTTC	CASSWGQGAGYEQYF
TRBV7-3	TRBJ2-1	NA	few	TGTGCCAGCAGCCAAAGGGAGATCGGGAGCGGGAATGAGCAGTTCTTC	CASSQREIGSGNEQFF
TRBV19	TRBJ2-1	NA	few	TGTGCCAGTAGTAAGTCCGGACTGGAGTACAATGAGCAGTTCTTC	CASSKSGLEYNEQFF
TRBV7-2	TRBJ2-3	TRBD1	NA	TGTGCCAGCAGCTCTTCCGGGACAGGGACAAGGGATACGCAGTATTTT	CASSSSGTGTRDTQYF
TRBV18	TRBJ1-1	TRBD1	NA	TGTGCCAGCTCACTACTCCGGACAGGGGGCGATCGTGCCACTGAAGCTTTCTTT	CASSLLRTGGDRATEAFF
TRBV20-1	TRBJ1-4	NA	many	TGCAGTGCTAAGACCGGGTCCAGCGTAGCAAAACTGTTTTTT	CSAKTGSSVAKLFF
TRBV29-1	TRBJ2-1	NA	few	TGCAGCGTCTGGACAGCATACAATGAGCAGTTCTTC	CSVWTAYNEQFF
TRBV13	TRBJ1-1	NA	NA	TGTGCCAGCAGCTTAGCGGGTTGGGGCAGGGAAGCTTTCTTT	CASSLAGWGREAFF
TRBV19	TRBJ1-5	NA	few	TGTGCCAGTCGAGCTAGCAATCAGCCCCAGCATTTT	CASRASNQPQHF
TRBV6-6	TRBJ1-4	NA	NA	TGTGCCAGCAGTTACTCGTACACCGACCTTAGGGCTAATGAAAAACTGTTTTTT	CASSYSYTDLRANEKLFF
TRBV5-6	TRBJ2-1	TRBD2	NA	TGTGCCAGCAGCCATCGAGCGGGACTAGCCCTGCCGACGCAGTTCTTC	CASSHRAGLALPTQFF
TRBV6-6	TRBJ2-3	NA	NA	TGTGCCAGCAGTTACGCTAGCCCGGGGGCGGATACGCAGTATTTT	CASSYASPGADTQYF
TRBV6-6	TRBJ1-1	NA	few	TGTGCCAGCAGTAAGGGGTATGAAGCTTTCTTT	CASSKGYEAFF
TRBV6-2/TRBV6-3	TRBJ2-7	TRBD2	NA	TGTGCCAGCGGACTAGCGGGAGCCACGACCTACGAGCAGTACTTC	CASGLAGATTYEQYF
TRBV28	TRBJ1-5	NA	few	TGTGCCAGCAGTCCCCCTTTGGGGGTTAATAGCAATCAGCCCCAGCATTTT	CASSPPLGVNSNQPQHF